A selection of T cell receptor beta chains follows, all from one sample in a study of blood T cell repertoires in COVID-19. Only in-frame clones appear in the TCRdb table, and some are missing; sequencing was by immunoSEQ multiplex PCR. The sample consists of roughly 100,000 clones, about four fifths of them appearing once. The sequenced material came from peripheral blood. The receptors stem from a woman older than 75 with active or convalescent COVID-19. Both conserved end residues are part of each CDR3. The D gene is left open where the match is weak. Clone size appears in some rows only: once, few, many, or a class for an expanded clone.

j_call	v_call	cdr3_length	clone_size	d_call	cdr3_aa	cdr3_nt
TRBJ1-1	TRBV5-1	14	-	-	CASSLGYPGAEAFF	TGCGCCAGCAGCTTGGGTTATCCAGGCGCTGAAGCTTTCTTT
TRBJ2-7	TRBV20-1	11	-	-	CSAQTVYEQYF	TGCAGTGCCCAGACAGTTTACGAGCAGTACTTC
TRBJ1-5	TRBV6-5	14	-	TRBD1	CAGSLGQINQPQHF	TGTGCCGGCTCATTGGGACAGATCAATCAGCCCCAGCATTTT
TRBJ2-3	TRBV29-1	10	few	-	CSSNTDTQYF	TGCAGCTCCAACACAGATACGCAGTATTTT
TRBJ2-5	TRBV6-5	14	-	-	CASKKVGQQETQYF	TGTGCCAGCAAGAAAGTAGGACAGCAAGAGACCCAGTACTTC
TRBJ1-4	TRBV5-1	18	-	-	CASSLGYRDGATNEKLFF	TGCGCCAGCAGCTTGGGGTACAGGGACGGGGCAACTAATGAAAAACTGTTTTTT
TRBJ1-2	TRBV7-3	16	-	-	CASSPTAGTSLGGYTF	TGTGCCAGCAGCCCTACTGCCGGGACATCTCTCGGTGGCTACACCTTC
TRBJ1-1	TRBV19	18	-	-	CASSINTVPPGRNTEAFF	TGTGCCAGTAGTATTAATACCGTACCCCCAGGAAGAAACACTGAAGCTTTCTTT
TRBJ2-6	TRBV9	19	-	TRBD1	CASSVRADRGLSGANVLTF	TGTGCCAGCAGCGTCCGCGCGGACAGGGGCCTCTCTGGGGCCAACGTCCTGACTTTC
TRBJ1-4	TRBV7-9	18	few	TRBD1	CASSLSRQGLSGGEKLFF	TGTGCCAGCAGCTTATCGAGACAGGGACTCTCAGGTGGCGAAAAACTGTTTTTT
TRBJ1-1	TRBV7-3	17	-	TRBD1	CASSLRGTGGARGEAFF	TGTGCCAGCAGCTTAAGAGGGACAGGGGGCGCGAGGGGTGAAGCTTTCTTT
TRBJ1-2	TRBV2	14	-	-	CASSESGFNYGYTF	TGTGCCAGCAGTGAGAGCGGCTTTAACTATGGCTACACCTTC
TRBJ2-7	TRBV27	16	-	TRBD2	CASSPLPGLAVHEQYF	TGTGCCAGCAGTCCACTCCCGGGACTAGCGGTCCACGAGCAGTACTTC
TRBJ1-4	TRBV27	14	-	-	CASSLRGDNEKLFF	TGTGCCAGCAGCCTCCGAGGAGACAATGAAAAACTGTTTTTT
TRBJ2-2	TRBV5-1	15	once	-	CASSLVRVDTGELFF	TGCGCCAGCAGCTTGGTCAGGGTGGACACCGGGGAGCTGTTTTTT
TRBJ1-5	TRBV6-2/TRBV6-3	16	-	-	CASSSPGGFGNQPQHF	TGTGCCAGCAGTTCCCCGGGGGGGTTCGGCAATCAGCCCCAGCATTTT
TRBJ1-2	TRBV5-6	14	-	TRBD1	CASSAVSTGSGYTF	TGTGCCAGCAGCGCTGTTTCGACAGGGAGCGGCTACACCTTC
TRBJ2-7	TRBV28	14	-	-	CASTIRGGTYEQYF	TGTGCCAGCACAATTAGGGGGGGGACCTACGAGCAGTACTTC
TRBJ1-1	TRBV15	16	-	-	CATSRDTRNQDTEAFF	TGTGCCACCAGCAGAGATACTAGAAACCAAGACACTGAAGCTTTCTTT
TRBJ2-3	TRBV27	14	-	-	CASRQTGGTDTQYF	TGTGCCAGCAGACAAACCGGGGGAACAGATACGCAGTATTTT
TRBJ2-7	TRBV4-1	14	-	-	CASSQAGAAYEQYF	TGCGCCAGCAGCCAGGCAGGGGCGGCCTACGAGCAGTACTTC
TRBJ1-1	TRBV6-4	13	-	-	CASSADRNTEAFF	TGTGCCAGCAGTGCAGACAGGAACACTGAAGCTTTCTTT
TRBJ2-7	TRBV30	12	once	-	CMAVGMGYEQYF	TGTATGGCGGTAGGTATGGGCTACGAGCAGTACTTC
TRBJ2-3	TRBV10-3	18	-	TRBD2	CAISESRTTSGGADTQYF	TGTGCCATCAGTGAGTCTCGGACGACTAGCGGGGGGGCGGATACGCAGTATTTT
TRBJ2-7	TRBV15	16	few	TRBD2	CATSSATSGSLYEQYF	TGTGCCACCAGCAGCGCCACTAGCGGGAGTTTGTACGAGCAGTACTTC
TRBJ1-1	TRBV7-3	13	-	TRBD1	CASSPTGGTEAFF	TGTGCCAGCAGCCCGACAGGGGGCACTGAAGCTTTCTTT
TRBJ1-2	TRBV28	15	once	-	CASDLTGGTNYGYTF	TGTGCCAGCGATCTAACGGGGGGGACTAACTATGGCTACACCTTC
TRBJ2-2	TRBV28	11	-	-	CASLSAGELFF	TGTGCCAGCTTAAGCGCCGGGGAGCTGTTTTTT
TRBJ2-5	TRBV27	14	-	TRBD1	CASSLNRGQETQYF	TGTGCCAGCAGTTTAAACAGGGGGCAAGAGACCCAGTACTTC
TRBJ1-4	TRBV28	14	few	-	CASSLTGTNEKLFF	TGTGCCAGCAGTTTAACCGGGACTAATGAAAAACTGTTTTTT
TRBJ2-7	TRBV29-1	13	few	TRBD1	CSVEKTGGGEQYF	TGCAGCGTTGAGAAAACAGGGGGCGGGGAGCAGTACTTC
TRBJ1-4	TRBV28	16	-	TRBD1	CASSSDRGSTNEKLFF	TGTGCCAGCAGTTCGGACAGGGGATCAACTAATGAAAAACTGTTTTTT
TRBJ1-1	TRBV11-2	15	-	TRBD1	CASSLNPGGNTEAFF	TGTGCCAGCAGCTTAAATCCAGGGGGGAACACTGAAGCTTTCTTT
TRBJ2-7	TRBV28	13	many	-	CASSLASTYEQYF	TGTGCCAGCAGTTTAGCCTCTACCTACGAGCAGTACTTC
TRBJ2-5	TRBV6-2/TRBV6-3	12	-	-	CASSYVRGTQYF	TGTGCCAGCAGTTATGTGCGCGGGACCCAGTACTTC
TRBJ1-6	TRBV3-1/TRBV3-2	16	once	-	CASSQGFGASNSPLHF	TGTGCCAGCAGCCAAGGATTTGGGGCGTCCAATTCACCCCTCCACTTT
TRBJ2-3	TRBV5-1	17	-	TRBD1	CASSLTGTGGGTDTQYF	TGCGCCAGCAGCTTAACCGGGACAGGGGGCGGCACAGATACGCAGTATTTT
TRBJ1-2	TRBV18	17	-	TRBD1	CASSPFPLGTGNYGYTF	TGTGCCAGCTCACCATTTCCTCTTGGGACAGGCAACTATGGCTACACCTTC
TRBJ2-5	TRBV9	18	once	TRBD2	CASSEVGLAGGIQETQYF	TGTGCCAGCAGCGAAGTGGGACTAGCGGGAGGTATCCAAGAGACCCAGTACTTC
TRBJ1-2	TRBV19	16	once	TRBD1	CASAAGGRTPIFGYTF	TGTGCCAGTGCGGCAGGGGGAAGGACGCCGATTTTTGGCTACACCTTC
TRBJ1-3	TRBV11-2	15	few	-	CASSRDTGSGNTIYF	TGTGCCAGCAGCCGGGACACCGGCTCTGGAAACACCATATATTTT
TRBJ2-1	TRBV2	16	few	TRBD2	CASSELAGVPYNEQFF	TGTGCCAGCAGTGAACTAGCGGGGGTTCCTTACAATGAGCAGTTCTTC
TRBJ2-1	TRBV7-9	16	-	-	CASRFGVGGSYNEQFF	TGTGCCAGCAGGTTTGGAGTGGGGGGCTCCTACAATGAGCAGTTCTTC
TRBJ1-5	TRBV7-6	15	few	-	CASSLRGARDQPQHF	TGTGCCAGCAGCTTACGGGGGGCTAGAGATCAGCCCCAGCATTTT